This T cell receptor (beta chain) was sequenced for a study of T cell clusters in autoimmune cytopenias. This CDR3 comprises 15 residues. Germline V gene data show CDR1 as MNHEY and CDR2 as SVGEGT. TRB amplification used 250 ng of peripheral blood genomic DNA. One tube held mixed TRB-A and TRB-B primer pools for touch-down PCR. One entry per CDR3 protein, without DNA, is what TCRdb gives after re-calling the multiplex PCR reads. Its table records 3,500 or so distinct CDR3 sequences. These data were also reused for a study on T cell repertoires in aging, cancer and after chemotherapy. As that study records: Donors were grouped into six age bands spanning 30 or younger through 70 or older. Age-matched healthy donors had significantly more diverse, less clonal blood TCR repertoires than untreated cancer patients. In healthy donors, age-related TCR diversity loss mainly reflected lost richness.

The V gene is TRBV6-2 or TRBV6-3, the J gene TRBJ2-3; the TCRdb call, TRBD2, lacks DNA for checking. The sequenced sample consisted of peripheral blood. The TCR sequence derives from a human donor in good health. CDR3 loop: CASRETSGSTDTQYF.